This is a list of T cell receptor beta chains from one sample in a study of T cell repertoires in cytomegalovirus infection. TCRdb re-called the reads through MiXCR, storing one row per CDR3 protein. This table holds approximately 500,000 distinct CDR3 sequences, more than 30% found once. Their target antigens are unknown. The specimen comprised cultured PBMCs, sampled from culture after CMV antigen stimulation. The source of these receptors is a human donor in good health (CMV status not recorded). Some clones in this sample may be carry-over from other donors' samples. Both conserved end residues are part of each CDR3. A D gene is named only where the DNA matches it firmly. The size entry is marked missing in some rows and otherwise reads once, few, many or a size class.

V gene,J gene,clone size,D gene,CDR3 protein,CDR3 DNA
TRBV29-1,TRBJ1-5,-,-,CSVATDYSNQPQHF,TGCAGCGTCGCGACGGATTATAGCAATCAGCCCCAGCATTTT
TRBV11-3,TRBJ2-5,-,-,CASSPGLMGYQETQYF,TGTGCCAGCAGCCCTGGACTGATGGGGTACCAAGAGACCCAGTACTTC
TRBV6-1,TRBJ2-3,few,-,CASGKSGTPPPDTQYF,TGTGCCAGCGGTAAATCAGGGACTCCGCCACCAGATACGCAGTATTTT
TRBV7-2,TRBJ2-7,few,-,CASSLDGNSYEQYF,TGTGCCAGCAGCTTAGACGGCAACTCCTACGAGCAGTACTTC
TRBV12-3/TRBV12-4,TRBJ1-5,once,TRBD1,CASRYTGGTQPQHF,TGTGCCAGCAGATATACAGGGGGCACGCAGCCCCAGCATTTT
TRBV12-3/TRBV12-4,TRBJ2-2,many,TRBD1,CASRRQGNTGELFF,TGTGCCAGCAGACGACAGGGAAACACCGGGGAGCTGTTTTTT
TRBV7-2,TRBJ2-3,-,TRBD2,CASSNSGIVTDTQYF,TGTGCCAGCAGCAACAGCGGGATTGTCACAGATACGCAGTATTTT
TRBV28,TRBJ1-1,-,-,CASSLVTGENTEAFF,TGTGCCAGCAGTTTAGTGACAGGTGAGAACACTGAAGCTTTCTTT
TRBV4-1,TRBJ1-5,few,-,CASSQVGGWQYQPQHF,TGCGCCAGCAGCCAAGTAGGAGGGTGGCAATATCAGCCCCAGCATTTT
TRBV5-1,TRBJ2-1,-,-,CASSAQALEVSNEQFF,TGCGCCAGCAGCGCTCAGGCACTAGAAGTATCCAATGAGCAGTTCTTC
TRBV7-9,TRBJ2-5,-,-,CASSSLVGRETQYF,TGTGCCAGCAGCTCACTGGTTGGGCGAGAGACCCAGTACTTC
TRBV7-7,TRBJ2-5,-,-,CASSRQFGGETQYF,TGTGCTAGCAGCCGGCAGTTTGGTGGGGAGACCCAGTACTTC
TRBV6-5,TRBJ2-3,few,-,CASSSRQVTDTQYF,TGTGCCAGCAGTTCAAGACAGGTAACAGATACGCAGTATTTT
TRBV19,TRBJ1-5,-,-,CASSISGVGNQPQHF,TGTGCCAGTAGTATTTCAGGGGTCGGCAATCAGCCCCAGCATTTT
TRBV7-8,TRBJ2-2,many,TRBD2,CASSPSGGTGELFF,TGTGCCAGCAGCCCTAGCGGGGGCACCGGGGAGCTGTTTTTT
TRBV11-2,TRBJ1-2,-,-,CASSSTANGNYGYTF,TGTGCCAGCAGCTCAACTGCCAACGGGAACTATGGCTACACCTTC
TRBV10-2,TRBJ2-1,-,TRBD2,CASSVDSGSTPFF,TGCGCCAGCAGTGTTGACAGCGGGAGCACCCCGTTCTTC
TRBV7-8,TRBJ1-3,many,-,CASSLVREAYTIYF,TGTGCCAGCAGCTTAGTTAGAGAGGCGTACACCATATATTTT
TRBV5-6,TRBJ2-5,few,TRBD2,CASGQILAGVGETQYF,TGTGCCAGCGGACAAATCCTAGCGGGAGTGGGTGAGACCCAGTACTTC
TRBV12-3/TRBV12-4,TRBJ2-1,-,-,CASSLKAGLYNEQFF,TGTGCCAGCAGTTTAAAGGCAGGTCTCTACAATGAGCAGTTCTTC
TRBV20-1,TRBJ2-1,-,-,CSALNIKEQFF,TGCAGTGCTCTAAACATAAAGGAGCAGTTCTTC
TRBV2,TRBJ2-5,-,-,CASSDSWGQRETQYF,TGTGCCAGCAGTGATTCCTGGGGTCAGCGAGAGACCCAGTACTTC
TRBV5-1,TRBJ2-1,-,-,CASRQDGSSYNEQFF,TGCGCCAGCAGGCAGGATGGGAGCTCCTACAATGAGCAGTTCTTC